The source of this TCR beta chain is a study of blood T cells in healthy people across ages. General study findings and limits: Diversity estimates from one million T cells were considered underestimates. Naive T cell percentage and TCR beta diversity correlated strongly.

With a J-beta primer mix and a sample-barcoded 5' primer, a second PCR ran about 7 to 12 cycles. One entry per CDR3 protein results from TCRdb running MiXCR on the 5' RACE reads. The table shows over 300,000 distinct CDR3 sequences, with approximately 51% occurring only once. V was shortened by 0 bases and J by 4 bases, with 6 bases between the two germline ends. The CDR3 totals 13 residues. CDR1 and CDR2 (germline): LGHDT, YNNKEL (reference sequence). For every donor, a draw yielded approximately 9.9 milliliters of peripheral blood. This clonotype came up a few times. Its antigen is as yet unknown. The receptor was isolated from a man aged 55-75 years in good health. The source material was blood. J is TRBJ1-2 and V is TRBV3-1, with D unresolved. This chain's CDR3 is CASSQDRVYGYTF. The CDR3 DNA reads as TGTGCCAGCAGCCAAGATCGGGTCTATGGCTACACCTTC.